This T cell receptor beta chain was found in a study of early T cells in non-severe SARS-CoV-2 infection. TCRdb called the 5' RACE reads again in MiXCR, with one record for every CDR3 protein. The sample carries 50,000 or so distinct CDR3 sequences, about 10% recorded once. Trimming stripped 5 bases from V and 1 base from J, with 11 bases between. Per the germline V gene, CDR1 is SGHTA and CDR2 is FQGNSA. The CDR3 has 14 amino acids. Material: whole blood. V is TRBV7-2 and J is TRBJ1-1, with a weak D call TRBD1 (5 bases). This clonotype originated in an adult who was a healthcare worker with PCR-confirmed SARS-CoV-2 infection or an uninfected control (not recorded which). The CDR3 sequence: CASSRSTANTEAFF. The CDR3 DNA sequence: TGTGCCAGCAGCCGATCGACAGCGAACACTGAAGCTTTCTTT.